Following are 4 T cell receptor beta chains from one sample sequenced in a study of blood T cell repertoires in COVID-19. Some clones are missing from TCRdb's copy, which holds only in-frame ones; the method was immunoSEQ multiplex PCR. The sample contains 170,000 or so clones, around nine tenths of which appear only once. Sequencing was done on a sample of peripheral blood. The source is a woman between 18 and 30 years old who had recovered from COVID-19.

The chain couples TRBV18 to TRBJ1-4; 7 nucleotides match TRBD1. Losses at the gene ends were 2 bases for V and 8 bases for J; bases not matched to a gene: 11. The CDR3 covers 16 residues. Germline V gene sequence: CDR1 KGHSH, CDR2 LQKENI. The CDR3 region has the DNA TGTGCCAGCTCACCAAACGCTGGGCAGGGGGAGGAAAAACTGTTTTTT. Encoded protein: CASSPNAGQGEEKLFF.

The genes are TRBV6-5 and TRBJ1-3; no clear D. The CDR3 is 12 residues long. CDR1 and CDR2 from the germline V gene are MNHEY and SVGAGI. V was clipped by 10 bases and J by 7 bases, with 14 bases between them. The CDR3, as DNA: TGTGCCACCACGGGTCCTCGGAACACCATATATTTT. Amino acid sequence: CATTGPRNTIYF.

The chain carries TRBV7-2 and TRBJ1-3; D not resolved. Germline V lookup: CDR1 SGHTA, CDR2 FQGNSA. The CDR3 sequence is 11 residues long. Trimming stripped 5 bases from V and 4 bases from J, with 3 bases between. The CDR3 region has the DNA TGTGCCAGCAGCCCGGGAAACACCATATATTTT. Translated, it gives CASSPGNTIYF.

As to this clone: One junction end does not reproduce the germline sequence, and a read error may be involved. The rearrangement links TRBV11-2 to TRBJ1-2, with D tentatively TRBD1 (5 bases). Germline V gene lookup returns CDR1 SGHAT and CDR2 FQNNGV. CDR3 length equals 12 residues. CDR3 coding DNA: TGTGCCAGCAGCTTAGATCAGGGATCGGAACGCTTC. It yields the protein CASSLDQGSERF.